Included here is one TCR beta chain sequence, with context. In germline, CDR1 is SEHNR, CDR2 FQNEAQ (reference sequence). Trimming at V came to 1 base and at J to 6 bases, leaving 11 bases not matched to a gene. The CDR3 totals 16 residues. Sequencing was performed with immunoSEQ multiplex PCR; in TCRdb, only in-frame clones are kept and a portion is missing. The table records around 85,000 clones, just under 95% of them present only once. These data belong to a study of technical replicates of blood from four donors. The J gene is TRBJ2-7, the V gene TRBV7-9; 8 nucleotides agree with TRBD1. This clonotype originated in a human donor in good health. The sample comprised T cells isolated from PBMCs. CDR3 amino acids: CASSLVRTGPRGEQYF. For the CDR3, the DNA is TGTGCCAGCAGCTTAGTTCGGACAGGGCCGAGGGGCGAGCAGTACTTC. Looking up the rest from reference TRBV7-9 and TRBJ2-7 gives the full variable domain: DTGVSQNPRHKITKRGQNVTFRCDPISEHNRLYWYRQTLGQGPEFLTYFQNEAQLEKSRLLSDRFSAERPKGSFSTLEIQRTEQGDSAMYLCASSLVRTGPRGEQYFGPGTRLTVT.